One T cell receptor (beta chain) is described in this entry. Its antigen remains unidentified. These data are taken from a study of cytomegalovirus exposure and HLA in healthy donors. Background on the study: Most donors, 70% to 85% of a few hundred genotyped, fell in the Caucasian-associated ancestry cluster.

The CDR3 runs 16 residues. Germline loops: CDR1 SGDLS, CDR2 YYNGEE. The ends lost 4 bases at V and 2 bases at J; junction bases unmatched: 10. Regarding the study as a whole: The authors later found TCR association rates varying by HLA locus, with DRB1 most and HLA-C fewest. Specificity for CMV antigens was confirmed in vitro for a few of the CMV-associated chains.

PCR primers comprised 60 Vbeta and 13 Jbeta primers. In the original processing: Approximately 87 million unique TCR beta chains, 9 million to 14 million shared, were counted in a later analysis. Only in-frame clones appear in the TCRdb table, and some are missing; sequencing was by immunoSEQ multiplex PCR. Clone size and the V and J calls come from that table; the DNA yielded D and trimming. The data hold roughly 160,000 clones, with approximately 70% observed a single time. The material sequenced was PBMCs. V gene TRBV9 combines with J gene TRBJ2-7; TRBD2 matches at 9 bases. This clonotype was obtained from a woman aged 18-30 years in good health and CMV-seropositive. CDR3 loop: CASSTNPGLATYEQYF. CDR3 nucleotides: TGTGCCAGCAGCACTAATCCGGGACTAGCCACCTACGAGCAGTACTTC.